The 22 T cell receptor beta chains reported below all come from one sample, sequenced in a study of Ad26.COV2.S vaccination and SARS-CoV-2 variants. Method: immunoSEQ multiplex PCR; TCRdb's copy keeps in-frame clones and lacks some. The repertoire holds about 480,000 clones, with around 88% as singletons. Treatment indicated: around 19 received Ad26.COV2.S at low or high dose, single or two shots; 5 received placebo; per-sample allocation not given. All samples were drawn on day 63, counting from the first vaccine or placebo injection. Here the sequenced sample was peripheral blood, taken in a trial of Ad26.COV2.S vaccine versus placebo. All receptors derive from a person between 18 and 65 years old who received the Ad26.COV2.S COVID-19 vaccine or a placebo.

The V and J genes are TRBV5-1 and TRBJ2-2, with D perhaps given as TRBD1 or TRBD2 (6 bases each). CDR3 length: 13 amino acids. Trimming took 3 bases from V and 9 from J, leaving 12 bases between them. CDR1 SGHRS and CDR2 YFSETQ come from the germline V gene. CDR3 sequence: CASSSSGAWELFF. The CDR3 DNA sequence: TGCGCCAGCAGCTCGTCGGGGGCGTGGGAGCTGTTTTTT.

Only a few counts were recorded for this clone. The CDR3 sequence is CALSKGGPEAFF. In nucleotides, the CDR3 is TGTGCCTTGAGCAAAGGTGGGCCTGAAGCTTTCTTT. The chain carries TRBV30 and TRBJ1-1; no clear D gene. Germline V gene sequence: CDR1 GTSNPN, CDR2 SVGIG (reference sequence). Trimming cost V 7 bases and J 6 bases, with 15 bases left between them. There are 12 residues in the CDR3.

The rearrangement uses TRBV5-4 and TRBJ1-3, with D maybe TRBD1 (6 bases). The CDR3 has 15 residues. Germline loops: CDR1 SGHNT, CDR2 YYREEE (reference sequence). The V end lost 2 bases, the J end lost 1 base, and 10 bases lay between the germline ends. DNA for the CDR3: TGTGCCAGCAGCTTTTATACAGGGTCTGGAAACACCATATATTTT. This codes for CASSFYTGSGNTIYF.

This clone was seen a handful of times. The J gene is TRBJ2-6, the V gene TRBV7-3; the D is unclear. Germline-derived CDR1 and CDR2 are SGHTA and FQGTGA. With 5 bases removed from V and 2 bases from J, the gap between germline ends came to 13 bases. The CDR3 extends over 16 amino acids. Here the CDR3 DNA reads TGTGCCAGCAGCCCCGGCCCACCTGCTGGGGCCAACGTCCTGACTTTC. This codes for CASSPGPPAGANVLTF.

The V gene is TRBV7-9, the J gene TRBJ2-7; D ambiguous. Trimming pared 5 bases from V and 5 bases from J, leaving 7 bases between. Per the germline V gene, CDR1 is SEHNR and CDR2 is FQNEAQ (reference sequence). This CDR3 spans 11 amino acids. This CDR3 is CASSPEHEQYF. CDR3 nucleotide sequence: TGTGCCAGCAGCCCGGAGCACGAGCAGTACTTC.

CDR3 sequence (DNA): TGTGCCTGGAGTGGGCTAGCCAAAAACATTCAGTACTTC. Translation: CAWSGLAKNIQYF. The V and J genes are TRBV30 and TRBJ2-4; D is undetermined. The germline V gene has CDR1 GTSNPN and CDR2 SVGIG (reference sequence). Trimming left V 1 base short and J 0 bases short, with 4 bases between. CDR3 length: 13 amino acids.

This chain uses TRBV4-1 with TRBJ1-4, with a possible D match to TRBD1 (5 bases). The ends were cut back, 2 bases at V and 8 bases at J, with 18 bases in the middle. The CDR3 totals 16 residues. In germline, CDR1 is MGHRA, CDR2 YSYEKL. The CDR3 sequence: CASSQPTQGPHEKLFF. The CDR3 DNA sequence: TGCGCCAGCAGCCAACCCACCCAGGGTCCCCACGAAAAACTGTTTTTT.

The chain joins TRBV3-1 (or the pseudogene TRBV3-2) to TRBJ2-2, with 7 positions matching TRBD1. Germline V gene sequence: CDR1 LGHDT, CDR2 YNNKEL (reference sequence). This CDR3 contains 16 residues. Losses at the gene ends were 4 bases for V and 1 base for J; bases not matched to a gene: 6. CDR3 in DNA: TGTGCCAGCAGCCCAATCAGGACAGGGAACACCGGGGAGCTGTTTTTT. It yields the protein CASSPIRTGNTGELFF.

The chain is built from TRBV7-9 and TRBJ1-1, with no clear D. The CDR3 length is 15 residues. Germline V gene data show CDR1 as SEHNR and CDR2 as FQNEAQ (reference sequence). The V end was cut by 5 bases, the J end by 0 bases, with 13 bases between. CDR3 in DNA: TGTGCCAGCAGCACCCGGCGTGCGCTGAACACTGAAGCTTTCTTT. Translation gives CASSTRRALNTEAFF.

The CDR3 DNA is TGTGCCAGCAGTCCCCTCAATTTTGATAGCTACCACGAGCAGTACTTC. As protein: CASSPLNFDSYHEQYF. The chain couples TRBV27 to TRBJ2-7, with D uncertain. The V end lost 5 bases, the J end lost 5 bases, and 22 bases lay between the germline ends. CDR3 length: 16 residues. In germline, CDR1 is MNHEY, CDR2 SMNVEV (reference sequence).

The CDR3 spells CASRSGGHGSSGMNTEAFF. The CDR3 nucleotides are TGTGCCAGCAGAAGTGGAGGGCACGGGTCTTCCGGAATGAACACTGAAGCTTTCTTT. V and J are TRBV7-8 and TRBJ1-1; D unresolved. The germline CDR1 and CDR2 sequences are SGHVS and FQNEAQ. The CDR3 runs 19 residues. V lost 6 bases to trimming and J lost 0 bases, with 26 bases between them.

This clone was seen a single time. DNA for the CDR3: TGTGCCAGCAAACTCGGGGGGGGAAATTCACCCCTCCACTTT. This gives the protein CASKLGGGNSPLHF. The rearrangement joins TRBV6-5 to TRBJ1-6; a weak D match, TRBD1 (5 bases). Germline-derived CDR1 and CDR2 are MNHEY and SVGAGI. V gave up 7 bases and J gave up 7 bases, with 14 bases separating them. This CDR3 has 14 residues.

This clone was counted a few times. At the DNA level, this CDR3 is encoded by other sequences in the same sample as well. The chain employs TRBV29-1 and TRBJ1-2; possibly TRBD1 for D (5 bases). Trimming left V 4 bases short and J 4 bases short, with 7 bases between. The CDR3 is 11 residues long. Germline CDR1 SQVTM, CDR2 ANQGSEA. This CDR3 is CSVGQSYGYTF. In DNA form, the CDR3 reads TGCAGCGTTGGACAGTCCTATGGCTACACCTTC.

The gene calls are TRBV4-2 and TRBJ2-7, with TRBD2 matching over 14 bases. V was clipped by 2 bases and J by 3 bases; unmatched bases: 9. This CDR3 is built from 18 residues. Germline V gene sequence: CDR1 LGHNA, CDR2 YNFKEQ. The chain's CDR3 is CASSQHPGLAGENYEQYF. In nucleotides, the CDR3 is TGTGCCAGCAGCCAACACCCGGGACTAGCGGGAGAAAACTACGAGCAGTACTTC.

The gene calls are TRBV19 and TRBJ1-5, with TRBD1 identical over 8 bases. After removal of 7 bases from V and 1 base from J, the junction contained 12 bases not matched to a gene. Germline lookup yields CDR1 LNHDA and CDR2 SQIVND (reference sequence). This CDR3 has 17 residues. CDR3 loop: CASTPIYGTGSNQPQHF. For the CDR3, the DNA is TGTGCCAGTACCCCCATTTATGGGACAGGAAGCAATCAGCCCCAGCATTTT.

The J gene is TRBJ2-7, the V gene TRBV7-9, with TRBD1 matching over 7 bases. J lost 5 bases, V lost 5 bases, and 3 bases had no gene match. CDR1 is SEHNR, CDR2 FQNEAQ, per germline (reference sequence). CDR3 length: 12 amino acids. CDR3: CASSRQGDEQYF. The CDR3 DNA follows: TGTGCCAGCAGCCGACAGGGCGACGAGCAGTACTTC.

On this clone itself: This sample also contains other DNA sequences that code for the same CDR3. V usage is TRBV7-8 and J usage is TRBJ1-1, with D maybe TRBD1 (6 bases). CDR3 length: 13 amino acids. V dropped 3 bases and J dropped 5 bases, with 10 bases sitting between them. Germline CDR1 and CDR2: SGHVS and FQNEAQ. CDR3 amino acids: CASSFLGQTEAFF. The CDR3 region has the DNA TGTGCCAGCAGCTTTTTAGGACAGACTGAAGCTTTCTTT.

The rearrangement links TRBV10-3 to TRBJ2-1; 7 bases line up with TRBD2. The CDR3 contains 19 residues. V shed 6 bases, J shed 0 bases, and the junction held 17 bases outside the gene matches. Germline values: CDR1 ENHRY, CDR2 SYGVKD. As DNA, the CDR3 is TGTGCCATCAGCCAAGTACTCTACGCGGGAGCGAGCTCCTACAATGAGCAGTTCTTC. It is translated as CAISQVLYAGASSYNEQFF.

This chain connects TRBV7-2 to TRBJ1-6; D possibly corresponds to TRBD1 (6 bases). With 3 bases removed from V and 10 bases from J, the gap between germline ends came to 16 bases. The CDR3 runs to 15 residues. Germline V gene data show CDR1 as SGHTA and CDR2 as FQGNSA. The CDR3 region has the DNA TGTGCCAGCAGCTTTGGCGGAGGGGGGGACTCACCCCTCCACTTT. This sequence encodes CASSFGGGGDSPLHF.

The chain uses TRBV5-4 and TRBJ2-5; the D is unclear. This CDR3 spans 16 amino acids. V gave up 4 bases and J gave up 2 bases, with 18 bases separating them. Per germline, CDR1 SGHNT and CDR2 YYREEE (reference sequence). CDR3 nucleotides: TGTGCCAGCAGCAAACCTCCAAGCAGTGGGCAAGAGACCCAGTACTTC. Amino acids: CASSKPPSSGQETQYF.

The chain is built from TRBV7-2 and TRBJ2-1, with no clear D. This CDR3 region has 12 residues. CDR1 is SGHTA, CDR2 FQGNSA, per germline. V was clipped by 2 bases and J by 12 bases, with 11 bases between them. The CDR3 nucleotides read TGTGCCAGCAGCTTAACCACTCTGGGGCAGTTCTTC. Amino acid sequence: CASSLTTLGQFF.

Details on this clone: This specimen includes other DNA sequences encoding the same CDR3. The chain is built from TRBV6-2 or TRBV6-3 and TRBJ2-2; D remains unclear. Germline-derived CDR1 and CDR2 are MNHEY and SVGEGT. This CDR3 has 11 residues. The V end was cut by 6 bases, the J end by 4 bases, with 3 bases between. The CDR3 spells CASSRTGELFF. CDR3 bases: TGTGCCAGCAGCCGCACCGGGGAGCTGTTTTTT.